The 15 T cell receptor beta chains below were found in one sample sequenced in a study of T cell changes during pregnancy in multiple sclerosis. Some clones are missing from TCRdb's copy, which holds only in-frame ones; the method was immunoSEQ multiplex PCR. The table has 70,000 to 100,000 clones, about 93% seen once. The sample consisted of peripheral blood, taken in the first trimester of pregnancy. These receptor sequences come from a female donor with multiple sclerosis, enrolled in a pregnancy study.

The chain employs TRBV7-2 and TRBJ2-1, with D uncertain. This CDR3 spans 12 amino acids. The V gene's germline CDR1 is SGHTA and CDR2 FQGNSA. Deletions cut 5 bases from V and 6 bases from J, with 8 bases between. The CDR3 coding sequence is TGTGCCAGCAGCCCTTCAGGCAATGAGCAGTTCTTC. Translated, it gives CASSPSGNEQFF.

This clone has only one observation. V and J are TRBV11-2 and TRBJ2-2; 10 nucleotides line up with TRBD2. The CDR3 is 18 residues long. J lost 0 bases, V lost 1 base, and 5 bases had no gene match. Per the germline V gene, CDR1 is SGHAT and CDR2 is FQNNGV. The CDR3 nucleotides are TGTGCCAGCAGCTTAGTGGTAGCGGGGGGCCCGAACACCGGGGAGCTGTTTTTT. It is translated as CASSLVVAGGPNTGELFF.

This sequence joins TRBV9 and TRBJ2-1, with D perhaps matching TRBD2 (6 bases). V lost 4 bases to trimming and J lost 10 bases, with 24 bases between them. The V gene's germline CDR1 is SGDLS and CDR2 YYNGEE. CDR3 length: 16 residues. CDR3 region: CASSSSPGVRGWEQFF. The DNA of the CDR3 is TGTGCCAGCAGCTCGAGCCCTGGCGTGCGGGGTTGGGAGCAGTTCTTC.

This clone was seen once. The chain combines TRBV5-8 with TRBJ2-5; D perhaps matches TRBD1 (5 bases). The CDR3 spans 16 residues. The V end was cut by 4 bases, the J end by 4 bases, with 20 bases between. Germline V gene lookup returns CDR1 SGHTS and CDR2 YDEGEE. The CDR3 nucleotides are TGTGCCAGCAGCCCCATGCCCAGGGTGTTTGGAGAGACCCAGTACTTC. Protein: CASSPMPRVFGETQYF. The full variable domain, its missing parts supplied by reference TRBV5-8 and TRBJ2-5, is EAGVTQSPTHLIKTRGQQATLRCSPISGHTSVYWYQQALGLGLQFLLWYDEGEERNRGNFPPRFSGRQFPNYSSELNVNALELEDSALYLCASSPMPRVFGETQYFGPGTRLLVL.

The count of this clone is one. The chain recombines TRBV15 with TRBJ2-5; no definite D call. The CDR3 length is 14 residues. Germline CDR1 LNHNV, CDR2 YYDKDF (reference sequence). With 0 bases removed from V and 7 bases from J, the gap between germline ends came to 12 bases. The CDR3 DNA reads as TGTGCCACCAGCAGAGATATTGCGGTGGGGACCCAGTACTTC. Translation gives CATSRDIAVGTQYF.

This chain uses TRBV6-5 with TRBJ2-6; TRBD1 aligns across 7 bases. CDR3 size: 14 residues. Germline V CDR1 and CDR2: MNHEY, SVGAGI. V shed 6 bases and J 1 base; nucleotides not matched to a gene: 0. CDR3: CASRGQSGANVLTF. The CDR3 DNA reads TGTGCCAGCAGGGGACAGTCTGGGGCCAACGTCCTGACTTTC.

The chain carries TRBV6-1 and TRBJ2-7, with D possibly TRBD1 on 5 matching bases. This CDR3 is 11 amino acids long. Looked up from germline, CDR1 is MNHNS and CDR2 is SASEGT. Trimming shortened V by 6 bases and J by 3 bases, and 6 bases separated the two germline ends. The DNA for the CDR3 is TGTGCCAGCAGCAGGGACTACGAGCAGTACTTC. This codes for CASSRDYEQYF.

The chain joins TRBV18 to TRBJ2-5, with 7 bases identical to TRBD1. The V gene's germline CDR1 is KGHSH and CDR2 LQKENI. J lost 4 bases, V lost 4 bases, and 9 bases had no gene match. This CDR3 has 15 residues. CDR3 sequence reads: CASSQGAVVGETQYF. In DNA, the CDR3 is TGTGCCAGCTCACAGGGGGCTGTGGTAGGAGAGACCCAGTACTTC.

The chain uses TRBV6-1 and TRBJ2-7; possibly TRBD1 for D (5 bases). The V end lost 10 bases, the J end lost 2 bases, and 21 bases lay between the germline ends. CDR3 length: 15 amino acids. Germline V lookup: CDR1 MNHNS, CDR2 SASEGT. This chain's CDR3 is CATPREGVGPYEQYF. DNA of the CDR3: TGTGCCACCCCGAGAGAAGGGGTGGGCCCCTACGAGCAGTACTTC.

This clone was counted between two and nine times. The chain recombines TRBV4-2 with TRBJ1-1; D unresolved. V was shortened by 4 bases and J by 3 bases, with 12 bases between the two germline ends. Germline loops: CDR1 LGHNA, CDR2 YNFKEQ. The CDR3 has 14 amino acids. The CDR3 region has the DNA TGTGCCAGCAGCCCTGACGCAGGTTACACTGAAGCTTTCTTT. Translated: CASSPDAGYTEAFF.

The V call is TRBV5-8, the J call TRBJ2-2; D is undetermined. Germline CDR1 and CDR2: SGHTS and YDEGEE. Trimming took 4 bases from V and 1 from J, leaving 11 bases between them. The CDR3 spans 15 residues. CDR3 DNA: TGTGCCAGCAGCGATCACAGATTGAACACCGGGGAGCTGTTTTTT. It is translated as CASSDHRLNTGELFF.

The chain combines TRBV29-1 with TRBJ2-1, with D perhaps TRBD2 (6 bases). The CDR3 has 17 amino acids. V lost 0 bases, J lost 1 base, and 16 bases lay in between. Germline CDR1 and CDR2: SQVTM and ANQGSEA. This CDR3 reads CSVEDPLTGVSYNEQFF. CDR3 coding DNA: TGCAGCGTTGAAGATCCCTTGACGGGGGTTTCCTACAATGAGCAGTTCTTC.

This chain uses TRBV6-1 with TRBJ2-1; 9 bases map to TRBD1. V trimming: 0 bases; J trimming: 6 bases; junction bases outside the gene matches: 9. Germline CDR1 is MNHNS and CDR2 is SASEGT. This CDR3 is 17 amino acids long. In DNA, the CDR3 is TGTGCCAGCAGTGAAGCAGCTCCGGGACAGGGCAGCAATGAGCAGTTCTTC. Its translation is CASSEAAPGQGSNEQFF.

The V and J genes are TRBV4-1 and TRBJ2-1; 10 bases match TRBD2. J lost 6 bases, V lost 3 bases, and 5 bases had no gene match. Germline V CDR1 and CDR2: MGHRA, YSYEKL. The CDR3 runs to 15 residues. The CDR3 protein is CASSHSERGGNEQFF. The CDR3 nucleotides are TGCGCCAGCAGCCATTCTGAGCGGGGGGGCAATGAGCAGTTCTTC.

V gene TRBV6-5 combines with J gene TRBJ2-7; tentatively, D is TRBD1 (6 bases). V lost 6 bases and J lost 4, with 16 bases in between. The CDR3 is 14 residues long. The V gene's germline CDR1 is MNHEY and CDR2 SVGAGI. CDR3 loop: CASSQGTMGYEQYF. Written as DNA, the CDR3 is TGTGCCAGCAGCCAGGGGACAATGGGGTACGAGCAGTACTTC.